The next 13 T cell receptor beta chains were all read from a single sample in a study of T-cell reconstitution after alpha-beta-depleted transplantation in children. Unique molecular identifiers were incorporated into the prepared TCRbeta library. TCRdb fed the PCR reads into MiXCR, producing one record per CDR3 protein. Of 250,000 to 300,000 distinct CDR3 sequences listed, about a tenth are singletons. The sample in question was PBMCs, obtained before TCRalphabeta/CD19-depleted stem cell transplant. The source is a boy under two years old with acute myeloid leukemia, due to receive a stem cell transplant.

This clonotype turned up a few times. For the CDR3, the DNA is TGCAGCGTTGGTTCAGATACGCAGTATTTT. Translation: CSVGSDTQYF. This rearrangement joins TRBV29-1 to TRBJ2-3, with D unclear. The CDR3 has 10 residues. CDR1 and CDR2 (germline): SQVTM, ANQGSEA. V was pared by 4 bases and J by 4 bases, with 3 bases between.

The table lists this clonotype with many counts. CDR3 DNA: TGTGCCAGCAGCCAAGAGTCTAGCGGGGGGGTGGTCGGGGAGCTGTTTTTT. Protein product: CASSQESSGGVVGELFF. The genes are TRBV4-2 and TRBJ2-2, with 12 nucleotides matching TRBD2. J gave up 7 bases and V 0 bases, and 6 bases lay outside the gene matches. This CDR3 has 17 residues. CDR1 and CDR2 (germline): LGHNA, YNFKEQ.

This clonotype has just a few counts. The gene calls are TRBV6-1 and TRBJ2-5; 10 bases map to TRBD2. Trimming at V came to 7 bases and at J to 4 bases, leaving 6 bases not matched to a gene. CDR1 is MNHNS and CDR2 is SASEGT in the germline V gene. The length of the CDR3 is 14 residues. The CDR3 protein is CASTGTSDGETQYF. CDR3 DNA: TGTGCCAGCACCGGGACTAGCGATGGAGAGACCCAGTACTTC.

This clonotype was counted a few times. The chain couples TRBV14 to TRBJ1-4, with D possibly TRBD1 on 5 matching bases. This CDR3 spans 14 amino acids. Germline V CDR1 and CDR2: SGHDN, FVKESK. Between the trimmed V and J ends, which lost 3 bases and 4 bases, there was a span of 9 bases. CDR3 protein: CASSQGRGNEKLFF. The DNA of the CDR3 is TGTGCCAGCAGCCAGGGTAGGGGTAATGAAAAACTGTTTTTT.

The table lists this clonotype with many counts. V usage is TRBV7-9 and J usage is TRBJ1-4; D is undetermined. V was shortened by 10 bases and J by 3 bases, with 18 bases between the two germline ends. Germline V gives CDR1 SEHNR, CDR2 FQNEAQ (reference sequence). The CDR3 runs 15 residues. As DNA, the CDR3 is TGTGCCACAGGATTTCCTGAGATTGCTAATGAAAAACTGTTTTTT. It specifies CATGFPEIANEKLFF.

This chain links TRBV18 with TRBJ1-4, with D possibly TRBD1 on 5 matching bases. V was shortened by 3 bases and J by 11 bases, with 13 bases between the two germline ends. The CDR3 runs to 13 residues. The V gene's germline CDR1 is KGHSH and CDR2 LQKENI. This CDR3 reads CASSPIRGSKLFF. CDR3 in DNA: TGTGCCAGCTCACCTATTCGGGGGAGCAAACTGTTTTTT.

This clonotype was counted at least ten times. The rearrangement uses TRBV11-2 and TRBJ1-1, with D tentatively TRBD1 (5 bases). There are 17 residues in the CDR3. Between the trimmed V and J ends, which lost 0 bases and 4 bases, there was a span of 18 bases. Germline V gene data show CDR1 as SGHAT and CDR2 as FQNNGV. The CDR3: CASSLDFGFGGGTEAFF. Written as DNA, the CDR3 is TGTGCCAGCAGCTTAGATTTCGGGTTTGGGGGTGGCACTGAAGCTTTCTTT.

This clonotype was detected many times. This rearrangement joins TRBV7-9 to TRBJ2-5, with no clear D. Germline V gives CDR1 SEHNR, CDR2 FQNEAQ (reference sequence). The germline V and J ends were trimmed by 5 bases and 2 bases, with 12 bases remaining between them. The CDR3 is 14 residues long. The CDR3 protein is CASSLPDAQETQYF. CDR3 sequence (DNA): TGTGCCAGCAGCCTCCCGGACGCACAAGAGACCCAGTACTTC.

This chain links TRBV29-1 with TRBJ2-7; 7 bases fit TRBD2. The CDR3 has 14 residues. Germline CDR1 and CDR2: SQVTM and ANQGSEA. V dropped 2 bases and J dropped 2; count of bases not matched to a gene: 6. CDR3 DNA: TGCAGCGTTGAACAGCGGGGAAGTACCTACGAGCAGTACTTC. This encodes CSVEQRGSTYEQYF.

In its sample, this clonotype was seen many times. The chain recombines TRBV11-2 with TRBJ2-7, with D possibly being TRBD2 (5 bases). The CDR3 contains 15 residues. Germline V CDR1 and CDR2: SGHAT, FQNNGV. Trimming stripped 5 bases from V and 0 bases from J, with 14 bases between. CDR3 in DNA: TGTGCCAGCAGCCTCGGCGGGCCTTACTCCTACGAGCAGTACTTC. This gives the protein CASSLGGPYSYEQYF.

This chain connects TRBV20-1 to TRBJ2-3, with TRBD2 identical over 10 bases. V trimming: 6 bases; J trimming: 2 bases; junction bases outside the gene matches: 11. Germline values: CDR1 DFQATT, CDR2 SNEGSKA (reference sequence). The CDR3 is 16 residues long. CDR3 coding DNA: TGCAGTGCCAGTAACCTACTAGCGGGATTCACAGATACGCAGTATTTT. Translated: CSASNLLAGFTDTQYF.

This clonotype has ten or more counts. The gene calls are TRBV4-3 and TRBJ2-3, with D hard to call. The CDR3 consists of 19 residues. Per germline, CDR1 LGHNA and CDR2 YSLEER. The V end lost 0 bases, the J end lost 0 bases, and 19 bases lay between the germline ends. The CDR3 spells CASSQDPPHSATSTDTQYF. The CDR3 region has the DNA TGCGCCAGCAGCCAAGATCCCCCCCACAGTGCTACCAGCACAGATACGCAGTATTTT.

This clonotype came up many times. The chain is built from TRBV12-3 or TRBV12-4 and TRBJ2-2, with 14 nucleotides matching TRBD2. This CDR3 has 15 amino acids. J was trimmed by 8 bases and V by 6 bases; bases with no gene match: 5. This CDR3 reads CASRGLAGEKGELFF. DNA of the CDR3: TGTGCCAGCAGGGGACTAGCGGGAGAGAAGGGGGAGCTGTTTTTT.